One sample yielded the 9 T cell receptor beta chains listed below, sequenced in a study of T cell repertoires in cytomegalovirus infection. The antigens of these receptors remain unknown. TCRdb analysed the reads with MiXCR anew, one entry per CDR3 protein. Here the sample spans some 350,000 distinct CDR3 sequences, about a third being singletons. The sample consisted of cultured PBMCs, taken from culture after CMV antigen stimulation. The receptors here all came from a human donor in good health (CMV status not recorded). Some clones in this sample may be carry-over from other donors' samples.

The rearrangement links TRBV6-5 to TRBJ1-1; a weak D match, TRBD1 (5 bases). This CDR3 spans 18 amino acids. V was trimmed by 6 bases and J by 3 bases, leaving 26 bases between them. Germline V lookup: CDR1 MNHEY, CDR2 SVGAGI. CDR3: CASSPMIRSGLGYTEAFF. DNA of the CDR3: TGTGCCAGCAGCCCGATGATTCGATCGGGGCTTGGTTACACTGAAGCTTTCTTT.

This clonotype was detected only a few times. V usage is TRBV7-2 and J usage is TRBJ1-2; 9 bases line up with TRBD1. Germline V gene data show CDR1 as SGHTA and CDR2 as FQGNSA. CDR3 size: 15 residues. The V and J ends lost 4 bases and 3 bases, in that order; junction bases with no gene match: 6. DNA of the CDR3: TGTGCCAGCAGCTCAGACGACAGGGGGGACTATGGCTACACCTTC. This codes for CASSSDDRGDYGYTF.

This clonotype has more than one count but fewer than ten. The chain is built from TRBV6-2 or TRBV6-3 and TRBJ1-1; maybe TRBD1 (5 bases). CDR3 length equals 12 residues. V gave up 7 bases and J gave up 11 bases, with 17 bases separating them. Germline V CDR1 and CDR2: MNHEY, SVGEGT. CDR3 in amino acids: CASKEGEKNAFF. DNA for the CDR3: TGTGCCAGCAAAGAAGGGGAGAAGAACGCTTTCTTT.

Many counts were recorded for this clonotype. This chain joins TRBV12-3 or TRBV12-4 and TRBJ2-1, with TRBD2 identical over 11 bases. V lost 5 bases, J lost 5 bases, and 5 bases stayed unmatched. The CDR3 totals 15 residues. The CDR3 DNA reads TGTGCCAGCAGTCGACGACTAGCGGGAAACAATGAGCAGTTCTTC. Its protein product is CASSRRLAGNNEQFF.

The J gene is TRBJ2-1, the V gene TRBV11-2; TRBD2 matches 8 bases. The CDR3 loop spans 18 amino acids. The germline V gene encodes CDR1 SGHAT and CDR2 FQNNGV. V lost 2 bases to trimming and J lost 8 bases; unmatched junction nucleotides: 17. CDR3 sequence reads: CASSLSGRGSGIFDEQFF. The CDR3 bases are TGTGCCAGCAGCTTATCCGGCAGAGGTAGCGGGATTTTCGATGAGCAGTTCTTC.

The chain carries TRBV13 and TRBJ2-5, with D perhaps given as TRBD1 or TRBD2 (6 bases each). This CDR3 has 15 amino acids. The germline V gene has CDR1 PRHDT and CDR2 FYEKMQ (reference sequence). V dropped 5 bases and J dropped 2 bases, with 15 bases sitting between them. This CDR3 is CASSHPGGQQETQYF. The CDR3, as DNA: TGTGCCAGCAGCCACCCCGGGGGACAACAAGAGACCCAGTACTTC.

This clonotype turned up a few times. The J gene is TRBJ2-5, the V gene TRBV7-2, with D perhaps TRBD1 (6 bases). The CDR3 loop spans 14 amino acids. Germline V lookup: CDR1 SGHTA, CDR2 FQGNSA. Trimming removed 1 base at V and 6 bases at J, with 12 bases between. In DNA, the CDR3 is TGTGCCAGCAGCTTAGGAGGCGGACAGAAGACCCAGTACTTC. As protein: CASSLGGGQKTQYF.

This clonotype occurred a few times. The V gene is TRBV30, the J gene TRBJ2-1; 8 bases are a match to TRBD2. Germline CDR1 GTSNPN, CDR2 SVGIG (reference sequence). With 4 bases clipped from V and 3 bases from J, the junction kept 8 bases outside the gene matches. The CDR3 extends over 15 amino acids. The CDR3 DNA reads TGTGCCTGGATGAGCGGGAGAGGGGTCTACAATGAGCAGTTCTTC. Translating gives CAWMSGRGVYNEQFF.

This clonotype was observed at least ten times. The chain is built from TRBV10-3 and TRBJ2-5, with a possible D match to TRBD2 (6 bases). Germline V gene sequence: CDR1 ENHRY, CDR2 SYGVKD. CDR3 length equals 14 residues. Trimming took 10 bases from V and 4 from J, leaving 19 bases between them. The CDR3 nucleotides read TGTGCCACCGACCGTGGAGGGCCTGGAGAGACCCAGTACTTC. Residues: CATDRGGPGETQYF.